The clone carrying this TCR beta chain showed up just once. Assay: immunoSEQ multiplex PCR; the TCRdb copy retains only in-frame clones and omits some. The data show roughly 99,000 clones, 85% to 95% seen once. This CDR3 region has 15 residues. V was shortened by 4 bases and J by 4 bases, with 16 bases between the two germline ends. Germline loops: CDR1 MGHDK, CDR2 SYGVNS. The sample belongs to a study of T cell changes during pregnancy in multiple sclerosis. The TCR sequence derives from a female donor in good health, enrolled as a control in a pregnancy study. The sample here was peripheral blood, taken in the third trimester of pregnancy. J is TRBJ1-2 and V is TRBV25-1, with a tentative D call TRBD1 (5 bases). This CDR3 reads CASSAFQGPGYGYTF. CDR3 sequence (DNA): TGTGCCAGCAGTGCCTTTCAGGGTCCTGGCTATGGCTACACCTTC.